The source of this TCR beta chain is a study of T cells in Graves' hyperthyroidism and ophthalmopathy. Researchers took RNA transcripts and amplified the TCR beta CDR3 regions from them. An initial round of RT-PCR targeting the TCR CDR3 relied on the HTBI primer set. Each CDR3 protein is one row after TCRdb ran MiXCR on the multiplex PCR reads. This table has about 300,000 distinct CDR3 sequences, approximately 18% appearing once. The CDR3 is 13 residues long. Germline CDR1 is SGHKS and CDR2 is YYEKEE (reference sequence). With V trimmed by 5 bases and J by 3 bases, 5 bases remained unmatched. The chain has TRBV5-5 and TRBJ2-7; 7 bases fit TRBD1. The sample taken for sequencing was blood. The TCR comes from a man aged 45 to 65 with Graves' ophthalmopathy. The CDR3 sequence: CASSSGTDYEQYF. The DNA for the CDR3 is TGTGCCAGCAGTTCCGGGACAGACTACGAGCAGTACTTC.